This T cell receptor (beta chain) was sequenced during a study of post-analysis software for immune sequencing data (dated by TCRdb to 2013 to 2016). Some background on the complete study: The recorded disease courses included relapsing-remitting, secondary progressive and progressive-relapsing multiple sclerosis, and some patients had no subtype annotation. A subset of samples was prepared in parallel using single-end sample barcoding, then pooled and co-amplified after Illumina adapter ligation. The patient repertoires were compared against approximately ten previously published healthy control repertoires obtained from donors aged 6 to 25 years. The investigation overall reported the following: Significantly higher frequencies in patients than in controls were found for several TRBV segments, including TRBV5-6, TRBV5-1 and TRBV20-1. Compared with controls, multiple sclerosis patients had significantly lower normalized Chao1 diversity, a finding suggesting substantial peripheral T-cell clonal expansion. Direct clustering with F measure revealed strong co-clustering of samples prepared in the same batch, which led to a batch-effect correction. The multiple sclerosis patient group was slightly younger than the control group.

Library preparation used PCR. Sequencing was carried out with an Illumina HiSeq 2500. To reduce PCR and sequencing biases, unique molecular identifiers were built into the TCR beta cDNA libraries. Per 1 to 10 million input T cells, some 500,000 cDNA molecules were obtained, such that each molecule approximated one T cell. Patient libraries were prepared and sequenced with the same protocol used for the earlier healthy control dataset. Within a given batch, samples were prepared together, multiplexed and sequenced on the same HiSeq lane. The published analysis was carried out like this. MIGEC was used to process the raw barcoded reads, and molecular identifier groups with only a single read were discarded before consensus assembly and CDR3 extraction. Clonotype tables were post-analysed with VDJtools, and diversity was normalized by down-sampling all datasets to the smallest sample size. Repertoire overlap clustering matched CDR3 amino acid but not nucleotide sequences to correct batch-related cross-sample contamination. TCRdb ran its own pipeline on the public reads, namely fastp trimming at Q25 and MiXCR clone calling, and kept in-frame beta chains. Records with the same CDR3 protein are collapsed into one entry carrying the most frequent genes and DNA. TCRdb's processing, not the study's, gives the V and J calls here. For this sample the table gives around 710,000 distinct CDR3 sequences, of which approximately 44% were detected only once. The ten largest clones represent around 4.7% of the sample.

This clonotype turned up a few times. Its binding antigen is unknown. Base qualities are not recorded, but no much larger clone differs from it by a single base. To demonstrate the VDJtools post-analysis software, the study profiled TCR beta repertoires from the peripheral blood of about 13 young patients with multiple sclerosis. The multiple sclerosis patients were children and adolescents ranging in age from about 6 to 17 years. V and J lose 0 bases and 4 bases, and a span of 15 bases separates them. The CDR3 covers 15 residues, taking in both the cysteine and the phenylalanine. Only the CDR3 DNA stays, 45 bases, in frame from base 1. CDR1 and CDR2 are read off the germline V gene (reference sequence) as DFQATT and SNEGSKA.

The rearrangement joined TRBV20-1 to TRBJ1-2; no D gene can be assigned with confidence. This receptor was taken from a girl under 18 with multiple sclerosis. What was sequenced was blood. The sequence in DNA is TGCAGTGCTAGAGAGAGTCGGGGTATTCTCTATGGCTACACCTTC. Its translation reads: CSARESRGILYGYTF.